Shown below are 8 T cell receptor beta chains from a single sample sequenced in a study of cytomegalovirus exposure and HLA in healthy donors. Both 60 Vbeta primers and 13 Jbeta primers went into the PCR. Sequenced by immunoSEQ multiplex PCR; TCRdb stores in-frame clones only, minus some. Among approximately 190,000 clones listed, 75% to 85% were seen once. The sample consisted of PBMCs. These receptors were collected from a woman aged 18-29 years in good health and CMV-seropositive.

The V gene is TRBV27, the J gene TRBJ2-1, with D perhaps matching TRBD1 (6 bases). Germline lookup yields CDR1 MNHEY and CDR2 SMNVEV (reference sequence). There are 15 residues in the CDR3. Trimming pared 5 bases from V and 4 bases from J, leaving 15 bases between. The CDR3 region is CASSVGQYPYNEQFF. CDR3 nucleotides: TGTGCCAGCAGTGTAGGACAGTACCCTTACAATGAGCAGTTCTTC.

This clone was found once. This chain uses TRBV19 with TRBJ1-1, with 7 bases aligning to TRBD1. CDR1 LNHDA and CDR2 SQIVND come from the germline V gene (reference sequence). The CDR3 loop spans 15 amino acids. Losses at the gene ends were 2 bases for V and 3 bases for J; bases not matched to a gene: 6. CDR3 region: CASSILTRGDTEAFF. The DNA for the CDR3 is TGTGCCAGTAGTATACTAACCAGGGGGGACACTGAAGCTTTCTTT.

This clone was seen a few times. V is TRBV5-8 and J is TRBJ1-2, with 10 nucleotides matching TRBD1. The CDR3 has 14 residues. Germline CDR1 reads SGHTS; CDR2 reads YDEGEE. Trimming took 4 bases from V and 8 from J; bases not matched to a gene: 8. The CDR3 DNA reads as TGTGCCAGCAGCCCACCAGACAGGGGGCGCGGCTACACCTTC. The encoded protein is CASSPPDRGRGYTF.

The CDR3 region has the DNA TGTGCCAGCAGAAAAACAGGGGGAACCGGGGAGCTGTTTTTT. This sequence encodes CASRKTGGTGELFF. The J gene is TRBJ2-2, the V gene TRBV5-4; TRBD1 agrees at 8 bases. CDR3 length equals 14 residues. The V gene's germline CDR1 is SGHNT and CDR2 YYREEE (reference sequence). With 5 bases clipped from V and 5 bases from J, the junction kept 5 bases outside the gene matches.

The CDR3 loop reads CASSPVSTGNTIYF. The CDR3, as DNA: TGTGCCAGCAGCCCCGTTAGTACGGGAAACACCATATATTTT. The chain uses TRBV7-9 and TRBJ1-3; D gene unclear. Germline V gene data show CDR1 as SEHNR and CDR2 as FQNEAQ (reference sequence). The length of the CDR3 is 14 residues. Trimming cost V 5 bases and J 4 bases, with 12 bases left between them.

The chain couples TRBV5-1 to TRBJ1-1; D unclear. The CDR3 has 13 amino acids. Germline V gives CDR1 SGHRS, CDR2 YFSETQ. Trimming removed 0 bases from V and 2 bases from J, with 5 bases in between. The CDR3 DNA sequence: TGCGCCAGCAGCTTGGCAGAAAACACTGAAGCTTTCTTT. It specifies CASSLAENTEAFF.

The chain carries TRBV5-4 and TRBJ1-1; the D gene is possibly TRBD1 (6 bases). This CDR3 is 14 amino acids long. Trimming removed 0 bases at V and 6 bases at J, with 12 bases between. Per the germline V gene, CDR1 is SGHNT and CDR2 is YYREEE (reference sequence). In DNA form, the CDR3 reads TGTGCCAGCAGCTTGGACAGGGAAATCTCTGAAGCTTTCTTT. Translated: CASSLDREISEAFF.

The V call is TRBV30, the J call TRBJ2-5; D is possibly TRBD1 (5 bases). The CDR3 contains 16 residues. Germline V gene data show CDR1 as GTSNPN and CDR2 as SVGIG (reference sequence). Trimming took 2 bases from V and 5 from J, leaving 21 bases between them. CDR3 DNA: TGTGCCTGGAGTATAGGAAGGGGCCTAATGTCGGAGACCCAGTACTTC. Its translation: CAWSIGRGLMSETQYF.